A selection of T cell receptor beta chains follows, all from one sample in a study of shared clonotypes between healthy human individuals. Profiled with immunoSEQ multiplex PCR; TCRdb holds only in-frame clones, not every one. The table has approximately 2,200,000 clones, 85% to 95% seen once. Source material: naive CD8+ T cells from PBMCs. These receptors were obtained from a man between 18 and 35 years old in good health. Some clones in this sample may be carry-over from other donors' samples. CDR3s leave out the opening cysteine and the closing phenylalanine or tryptophan.

j_call | v_call | cdr3_aa
TRBJ2-5 | TRBV5-1 | ASSPGDRGPEETQY
TRBJ2-1 | TRBV5-8 | ASSSGQTSSYNEQF
TRBJ2-3 | TRBV9 | ASSSYGPDTQY
TRBJ1-3 | TRBV14 | ASSQGARNTIY
TRBJ2-3 | TRBV25-1 | ASIRSPRGETDTQY
TRBJ1-5 | TRBV2 | ASSGQKGGQPQH
TRBJ2-5 | TRBV28 | ASSRAEQGAQETQY
TRBJ2-1 | TRBV15 | ATSFLMGSYNEQF
TRBJ1-2 | TRBV29-1 | SVGEGHRGYT
TRBJ2-7 | TRBV30 | AWSRGGPDYEQY
TRBJ1-5 | TRBV29-1 | SVETGQGVNQPQH
TRBJ1-5 | TRBV19 | ASLPSRLGRSDQPQH
TRBJ2-7 | TRBV5-1 | ASSLVGGAYEQY
TRBJ2-3 | TRBV27 | ASRPLAGSTDTQY
TRBJ2-2 | TRBV11-3 | ASSLVPGPTGELF
TRBJ1-1 | TRBV6-1 | ASSRGSGHTEAF
TRBJ1-1 | TRBV12-5 | ASGLVPPTGQLNTEAF
TRBJ2-7 | TRBV27 | ASSLSPEGQSYEQY
TRBJ1-2 | TRBV6-1 | ASSDKLGPRNYGYT
TRBJ1-3 | TRBV5-4 | ASSSGNTIY
TRBJ1-4 | TRBV10-3 | AISADRVNEKLF
TRBJ1-1 | TRBV20-1 | SAENTEAF
TRBJ2-1 | TRBV7-8 | ASSLGNEQF
TRBJ2-2 | TRBV15 | ATSRVVSGTGELF
TRBJ2-7 | TRBV9 | ASSGGDRPYEQY
TRBJ2-1 | TRBV2 | ASINLAHRDYEQF
TRBJ2-7 | TRBV19 | ASSSTPTGAYEQY
TRBJ2-1 | TRBV11-2 | ASSARGWNEQF
TRBJ2-4 | TRBV27 | ASSPLAKNIQY
TRBJ1-4 | TRBV4-1 | ASSQVGGAGRSDEKLF
TRBJ2-7 | TRBV28 | ASSNPRTVFPYEQY
- | TRBV4-3 | ASSQDLGSGPYEQY
TRBJ2-1 | TRBV11-3 | ASSRRQGAYNEQF
TRBJ2-7 | TRBV6-6 | ASNLGQGRFYEQY
TRBJ2-3 | TRBV28 | ASSRGAGLAGDTGTQY
TRBJ1-2 | TRBV9 | ASSGRRDSRGYT
TRBJ1-1 | TRBV5-6 | ASSFSPANTEAF
TRBJ2-7 | TRBV5-1 | ASSLLGQEYEQY
TRBJ2-5 | TRBV7-2 | ASSLVSGMDRSPPETQY
TRBJ2-2 | TRBV27 | ASSFFGMNTGELF
TRBJ2-4 | TRBV6-1 | ASSGPALQRYDIQY
TRBJ1-2 | TRBV12-2 | ASRLGQGLSNYGYT